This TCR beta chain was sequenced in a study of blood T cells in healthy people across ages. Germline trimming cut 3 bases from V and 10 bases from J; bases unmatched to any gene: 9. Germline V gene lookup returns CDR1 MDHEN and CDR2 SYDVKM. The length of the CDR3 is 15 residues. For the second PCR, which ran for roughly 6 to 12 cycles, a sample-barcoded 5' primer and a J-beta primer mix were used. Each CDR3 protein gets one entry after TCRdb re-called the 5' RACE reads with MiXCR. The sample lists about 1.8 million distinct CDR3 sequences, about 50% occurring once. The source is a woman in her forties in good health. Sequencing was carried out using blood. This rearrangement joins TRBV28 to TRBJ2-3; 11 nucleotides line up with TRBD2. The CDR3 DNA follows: TGTGCCAGCAGTTTTGCTACTAGCGGGGGAGAAGCGCAGTATTTT. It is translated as CASSFATSGGEAQYF.